Shown below are 32 T cell receptor beta chains from a single sample sequenced in a study of control samples from healthy donors and cancer patients. TCRdb's copy holds only in-frame clones and misses some; the assay was immunoSEQ multiplex PCR. Here the sample spans tens of thousands of clones, around 87% being singletons. The sample taken for sequencing was blood. The receptors here all came from a man aged 50 to 59 in good health.

This clone showed up just once. The rearrangement links TRBV7-6 to TRBJ1-1; D may be TRBD1 (5 bases). The germline V gene encodes CDR1 SGHVS and CDR2 FNYEAQ. This CDR3 is built from 15 residues. V was cut by 8 bases and J by 0 bases, with 16 bases left in between. The CDR3, as DNA: TGTGCCAGCGCAGACAGTGCCACCATGAACACTGAAGCTTTCTTT. This translates into CASADSATMNTEAFF.

This clone was found once. V and J are TRBV15 and TRBJ2-7; tentatively, D is TRBD1 or TRBD2 (7 bases each). The V and J ends lost 3 bases and 2 bases respectively, with 14 bases between them. Germline CDR1 reads LNHNV; CDR2 reads YYDKDF (reference sequence). The CDR3 runs 15 residues. CDR3 in amino acids: CATSRGGTETYEQYV. CDR3 sequence (DNA): TGTGCCACCAGCAGGGGGGGGACAGAGACCTACGAGCAGTACGTC.

This rearrangement joins TRBV15 to TRBJ2-3; a possible D gene is TRBD2 (5 bases). This CDR3 has 13 amino acids. CDR1 LNHNV and CDR2 YYDKDF come from the germline V gene (reference sequence). The V and J ends lost 1 base and 4 bases respectively, with 6 bases between them. CDR3 sequence: CATSRAGADTQYF. Written as DNA, the CDR3 is TGTGCCACCAGCAGAGCCGGGGCAGATACGCAGTATTTT. Variable domain in full (rest from reference TRBV15 and TRBJ2-3): DAMVIQNPRYQVTQFGKPVTLSCSQTLNHNVMYWYQQKSSQAPKLLFHYYDKDFNNEADTPDNFQSRRPNTSFCFLDIRSPGLGDTAMYLCATSRAGADTQYFGPGTRLTVL.

The J gene is TRBJ1-1, the V gene TRBV10-3; possibly TRBD1 for D (5 bases). Trimming cost V 4 bases and J 1 base, with 7 bases left between them. This CDR3 is 13 amino acids long. In germline, CDR1 is ENHRY, CDR2 SYGVKD. CDR3 protein: CAISGGGNTEAFF. The CDR3 DNA is TGTGCCATCAGTGGGGGCGGGAACACTGAAGCTTTCTTT.

The genes are TRBV24-1 and TRBJ1-4, with D maybe TRBD1 (6 bases). The CDR3 totals 14 residues. Looked up from germline, CDR1 is KGHDR and CDR2 is SFDVKD. Between the trimmed V and J ends, which lost 4 bases and 8 bases, there was a span of 13 bases. For the CDR3, the DNA is TGTGCCACCAGTGACAACAGGGTTGGCGAAAAACTGTTTTTT. Protein sequence: CATSDNRVGEKLFF.

V gene TRBV30 combines with J gene TRBJ1-1; D is undetermined. Trimming pared 8 bases from V and 3 bases from J, leaving 10 bases between. This CDR3 is 11 amino acids long. Germline CDR1 and CDR2: GTSNPN and SVGIG (reference sequence). The CDR3, as DNA: TGTGCCGGGAAGCGGGACACTGAAGCTTTCTTT. Residues: CAGKRDTEAFF.

The V and J genes are TRBV7-9 and TRBJ1-1; no definite D call. This CDR3 comprises 15 residues. Trimming stripped 5 bases from V and 1 base from J, with 14 bases between. CDR1 and CDR2 (germline): SEHNR, FQNEAQ (reference sequence). The CDR3 DNA follows: TGTGCCAGCAGCCCTCTATCCCGCACGAACACTGAAGCTTTCTTT. This sequence encodes CASSPLSRTNTEAFF.

The chain employs TRBV28 and TRBJ2-3; possibly TRBD2 for D (5 bases). Trimming removed 3 bases from V and 1 base from J, with 8 bases in between. Per the germline V gene, CDR1 is MDHEN and CDR2 is SYDVKM. The CDR3 is 14 residues long. The CDR3 nucleotides read TGTGCCAGCAGTTTTGAGAGGGGCACAGATACGCAGTATTTT. Its protein product is CASSFERGTDTQYF.

This chain uses TRBV3-1 (or the pseudogene TRBV3-2) with TRBJ2-7; 7 bases fit TRBD2. Germline V lookup: CDR1 LGHDT, CDR2 YNNKEL (reference sequence). V was clipped by 0 bases and J by 3 bases; unmatched bases: 8. The CDR3 contains 16 residues. The CDR3 is CASSQDMGTKSYEQYF. CDR3 sequence (DNA): TGTGCCAGCAGCCAAGATATGGGGACTAAAAGCTACGAGCAGTACTTC.

V is TRBV7-9 and J is TRBJ2-7, with 8 bases that match TRBD2. V was clipped by 3 bases and J by 6 bases; unmatched bases: 7. Germline CDR1 is SEHNR and CDR2 is FQNEAQ (reference sequence). The CDR3 covers 14 residues. The CDR3 protein is CASSFGSGSSEQYF. In nucleotides, the CDR3 is TGTGCCAGCAGCTTCGGGAGCGGGAGTAGCGAGCAGTACTTC.

As concerns this clone: The sample contains more than one DNA sequence encoding this CDR3. The CDR3: CAWSYGQAFNQPQHF. For the CDR3, the DNA is TGTGCCTGGAGTTATGGACAGGCGTTCAATCAGCCCCAGCATTTT. The V call is TRBV30, the J call TRBJ1-5; 7 bases line up with TRBD1. J gave up 3 bases and V 2 bases, and 7 bases lay outside the gene matches. Per the germline V gene, CDR1 is GTSNPN and CDR2 is SVGIG (reference sequence). The CDR3 totals 15 residues. Based on the CDR3 plus reference TRBV30 and TRBJ1-5, the full variable domain is SQTIHQWPATLVQPVGSPLSLECTVEGTSNPNLYWYRQAAGRGLQLLFYSVGIGQISSEVPQNLSASRPQDRQFILSSKKLLLSDSGFYLCAWSYGQAFNQPQHFGDGTRLSIL.

This sequence joins TRBV19 and TRBJ2-2; D is unclear. The CDR3 is made up of 16 amino acids. Germline values: CDR1 LNHDA, CDR2 SQIVND (reference sequence). Trimming cost V 9 bases and J 4 bases, with 21 bases left between them. This CDR3 is CARITENPPGTGELFF. As DNA, the CDR3 is TGTGCCAGAATAACAGAGAACCCACCGGGCACCGGGGAGCTGTTTTTT. Full variable domain (remainder filled in from reference TRBV19 and TRBJ2-2): DGGITQSPKYLFRKEGQNVTLSCEQNLNHDAMYWYRQDPGQGLRLIYYSQIVNDFQKGDIAEGYSVSREKKESFPLTVTSAQKNPTAFYLCARITENPPGTGELFFGEGSRLTVL.

By sample share, this clone is medium-sized. J is TRBJ1-2 and V is TRBV25-1, with 7 bases aligning to TRBD1. CDR3 length: 18 residues. The trim removed 2 bases at V and 4 bases at J, leaving 16 bases unmatched. Germline lookup yields CDR1 MGHDK and CDR2 SYGVNS. The CDR3 nucleotides are TGTGCCAGCAGTGAACGAATAGGGGTTCCAGGGGGGAGCTATGGCTACACCTTC. Encoded protein: CASSERIGVPGGSYGYTF.

This clone came up a few times. This CDR3 reads CAWSPGTLFSSYNSPLHF. CDR3 in DNA: TGTGCCTGGAGTCCCGGCACACTGTTTAGCTCCTATAATTCACCCCTCCACTTT. The chain uses TRBV30 and TRBJ1-6; D unclear. The V gene's germline CDR1 is GTSNPN and CDR2 SVGIG (reference sequence). CDR3 length equals 18 residues. V lost 2 bases, J lost 0 bases, and 17 bases lay in between.

V usage is TRBV6-4 and J usage is TRBJ1-5, with D possibly matching TRBD1 (5 bases). The CDR3 spans 16 residues. V was pared by 6 bases and J by 4 bases, with 19 bases between. The germline V gene has CDR1 MRHNA and CDR2 SNTAGT. The CDR3 sequence is CASSRPRESKNQPQHF. The CDR3 DNA follows: TGTGCCAGCAGCCGTCCCAGGGAATCGAAAAATCAGCCCCAGCATTTT.

The chain combines TRBV4-2 with TRBJ1-1; the D is unclear. Trimming took off 1 base at V and 0 bases at J, with 6 bases between the two ends. Germline assignment: CDR1 LGHNA and CDR2 YNFKEQ. The CDR3 has 14 amino acids. The CDR3 coding sequence is TGTGCCAGCAGCCAAGTCGGACTGAACACTGAAGCTTTCTTT. Translating gives CASSQVGLNTEAFF.

V usage is TRBV3-1 (or the pseudogene TRBV3-2) and J usage is TRBJ2-1; either TRBD1 or TRBD2 may supply D (5 bases each). V lost 4 bases and J lost 8, with 9 bases in between. Germline V gene lookup returns CDR1 LGHDT and CDR2 YNNKEL (reference sequence). CDR3 size: 12 residues. DNA for the CDR3: TGTGCCAGCAGCCCCCAGGGAGATGAGCAGTTCTTC. This sequence encodes CASSPQGDEQFF.

V is TRBV11-3 and J is TRBJ2-1; unclear D gene. Germline CDR1 reads SGHNT; CDR2 reads YENEEA. The CDR3 runs to 19 residues. Trimming removed 0 bases from V and 7 bases from J, with 25 bases in between. DNA of the CDR3: TGTGCCAGCAGCTTAGAGAGGACCGGAGACCCCAAATACAAGAATGAGCAGTTCTTC. It translates to CASSLERTGDPKYKNEQFF.

This chain joins TRBV5-3 and TRBJ1-2, with no clear D. TRBV5-3 is an ORF, with its function uncertain. V dropped 0 bases and J dropped 4 bases, with 10 bases sitting between them. The CDR3 spans 14 residues. DNA of the CDR3: TGTGCCAGAAGCTTGGACAGCAAAATCTATGGCTACACCTTC. It yields the protein CARSLDSKIYGYTF.

This clone was seen just once. This chain links TRBV7-2 with TRBJ2-1; D gene uncertain. From germline, CDR1 is SGHTA and CDR2 FQGNSA. With 8 bases removed from V and 10 bases from J, the gap between germline ends came to 3 bases. This CDR3 region has 8 residues. The CDR3 DNA sequence: TGTGCCAGCGGGGAGCAGTTCTTC. Amino acids: CASGEQFF.

CDR3 sequence reads: CASSFSEGVEAFF. The CDR3 DNA is TGCGCCAGCAGCTTTTCGGAAGGGGTTGAAGCTTTCTTT. The chain links TRBV5-1 to TRBJ1-1; D might be TRBD1 (5 bases). Trimming removed 2 bases from V and 7 bases from J, with 12 bases in between. Germline V CDR1 and CDR2: SGHRS, YFSETQ. The CDR3 covers 13 residues.

Here the CDR3 reads CASSPGGDGVQFF. In DNA, the CDR3 is TGTGCCAGCAGCCCTGGGGGGGACGGAGTGCAGTTCTTC. The chain combines TRBV9 with TRBJ2-1, with 7 positions matching TRBD2. The germline gives CDR1 SGDLS, CDR2 YYNGEE. The CDR3 contains 13 residues. After removal of 4 bases from V and 12 bases from J, the junction contained 10 bases not matched to a gene.

The genes are TRBV11-3 and TRBJ2-7, with D hard to call. The germline V gene has CDR1 SGHNT and CDR2 YENEEA. This CDR3 is 14 amino acids long. Trimming took off 1 base at V and 2 bases at J, with 9 bases between the two ends. The CDR3 nucleotides are TGTGCCAGCAGCTTAGTTCAAGGCCCCTACGAGCAGTACTTC. Residues: CASSLVQGPYEQYF.

This clone was seen just once. The rearrangement joins TRBV7-2 to TRBJ1-1, with 7 bases aligning to TRBD1. With V trimmed by 5 bases and J by 4 bases, 4 bases remained unmatched. The CDR3 extends over 13 amino acids. Per the germline V gene, CDR1 is SGHTA and CDR2 is FQGNSA. As DNA, the CDR3 is TGTGCCAGCAGCCGAGACAGGGTCACTGAAGCTTTCTTT. It translates to CASSRDRVTEAFF.

The chain recombines TRBV20-1 with TRBJ2-3, with D unclear. Trimming stripped 3 bases from V and 3 bases from J, with 16 bases between. The length of the CDR3 is 15 residues. Germline values: CDR1 DFQATT, CDR2 SNEGSKA (reference sequence). DNA for the CDR3: TGCAGTGCTAGTGAGACAATGATAGTGACAGATACGCAGTATTTT. It specifies CSASETMIVTDTQYF.

V usage is TRBV3-1 (or the pseudogene TRBV3-2) and J usage is TRBJ2-1, with 12 nucleotides matching TRBD2. J gave up 2 bases and V 4 bases, and 9 bases lay outside the gene matches. The CDR3 sequence is 18 residues long. Germline V gives CDR1 LGHDT, CDR2 YNNKEL (reference sequence). The CDR3 region is CASSLTSTSGGTYNEQFF. DNA of the CDR3: TGTGCCAGCAGCCTCACATCGACTAGCGGGGGAACCTACAATGAGCAGTTCTTC.

The chain's CDR3 is CASSGDRYQETQYF. CDR3 nucleotides: TGCGCCAGCAGCGGGGACAGGTACCAAGAGACCCAGTACTTC. J is TRBJ2-5 and V is TRBV5-1; 8 nucleotides align to TRBD1. This CDR3 is 14 amino acids long. Losses at the gene ends were 4 bases for V and 0 bases for J; bases not matched to a gene: 2. Germline V gene data show CDR1 as SGHRS and CDR2 as YFSETQ.

This sequence joins TRBV18 and TRBJ1-1; no clear D gene. The CDR3 has 13 amino acids. Germline lookup yields CDR1 KGHSH and CDR2 LQKENI. V was clipped by 3 bases and J by 10 bases, with 15 bases between them. CDR3 sequence (DNA): TGTGCCAGCTCACCGGTTGCGGAGGAAGGAGCTTTCTTT. Protein: CASSPVAEEGAFF.

The V gene is TRBV19, the J gene TRBJ1-5; a possible D gene is TRBD1 (6 bases). Trimming left V 10 bases short and J 0 bases short, with 16 bases between. The CDR3 covers 15 residues. In germline, CDR1 is LNHDA, CDR2 SQIVND (reference sequence). CDR3 nucleotides: TGTGCCATCAAGGACAGTGCATATAGCAATCAGCCCCAGCATTTT. Its protein is CAIKDSAYSNQPQHF. The full variable domain, rest sourced from reference TRBV19 and TRBJ1-5, is DGGITQSPKYLFRKEGQNVTLSCEQNLNHDAMYWYRQDPGQGLRLIYYSQIVNDFQKGDIAEGYSVSREKKESFPLTVTSAQKNPTAFYLCAIKDSAYSNQPQHFGDGTRLSIL.

CDR3: CASSLEANQPQHF. DNA for the CDR3: TGTGCCAGCAGTTTAGAGGCCAATCAGCCCCAGCATTTT. The chain carries TRBV27 and TRBJ1-5; D is uncertain. The CDR3 contains 13 residues. CDR1 is MNHEY and CDR2 is SMNVEV in the germline V gene (reference sequence). V shed 2 bases and J shed 3 bases, with 5 bases lying between them.

The genes are TRBV7-3 and TRBJ2-3; 9 bases match TRBD1. Germline V gives CDR1 SGHTA, CDR2 FQGTGA. The CDR3 has 14 amino acids. The V segment lost 5 bases and the J segment 9 bases; nucleotides outside the gene matches: 9. The DNA of the CDR3 is TGTGCCAGCAGCCGCGGCGGGACAGGGTGGACGCAGTATTTT. Its translation: CASSRGGTGWTQYF.

A few counts support this clone. The chain carries TRBV6-6 and TRBJ2-5; no clear D. The CDR3 consists of 12 residues. Trimming removed 5 bases at V and 5 bases at J, with 9 bases between. Per germline, CDR1 MNHNY and CDR2 SVGAGI (reference sequence). The CDR3 loop reads CASSIDGETQYF. As DNA, the CDR3 is TGTGCCAGCAGTATAGATGGGGAGACCCAGTACTTC.